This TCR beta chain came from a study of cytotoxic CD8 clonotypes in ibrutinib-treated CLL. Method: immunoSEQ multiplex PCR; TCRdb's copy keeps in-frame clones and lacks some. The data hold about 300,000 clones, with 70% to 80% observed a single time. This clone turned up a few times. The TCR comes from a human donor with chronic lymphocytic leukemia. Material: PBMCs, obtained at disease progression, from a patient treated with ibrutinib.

The CDR3 region is CASSVVNREDGYTF. CDR3 sequence (DNA): TGTGCCAGCAGCGTAGTCAACAGGGAGGATGGCTACACCTTC. This chain joins TRBV9 and TRBJ1-2; a weak D match, TRBD1 (6 bases). The CDR3 has 14 amino acids. Germline V gives CDR1 SGDLS, CDR2 YYNGEE. V was cut by 0 bases and J by 6 bases, with 12 bases left in between. Using reference TRBV9 and TRBJ1-2 for the parts outside the CDR3, the full variable domain is DSGVTQTPKHLITATGQRVTLRCSPRSGDLSVYWYQQSLDQGLQFLIQYYNGEERAKGNILERFSAQQFPDLHSELNLSSLELGDSALYFCASSVVNREDGYTFGSGTRLTVV.